This is a list of T cell receptor beta chains from one sample in a study of shared clonotypes between healthy human individuals. Produced via immunoSEQ multiplex PCR; TCRdb's table is partial and in-frame only. The repertoire holds roughly 2.1 million clones, just over 90% seen once, with 1.5% to 2% in the top ten. Material for sequencing was naive CD8+ T cells from PBMCs. Receptors were obtained from a man between 18 and 35 years old in good health. Some clones in this sample may be carry-over from other donors' samples. CDR3s include the opening cysteine and the closing phenylalanine or tryptophan. The D gene is left open where the match is weak. Size values are once, few and many counts, or a class for expanded clones, and some rows have none.

clone_size: -; v_call: TRBV7-9; d_call: TRBD2; j_call: TRBJ2-2; cdr3_nt: TGTGCCAGCAGCCCGACTAGCGGGAGAAGCACCGGGGAGCTGTTTTTT; cdr3_aa: CASSPTSGRSTGELFF
clone_size: -; v_call: TRBV7-9; d_call: -; j_call: TRBJ1-2; cdr3_nt: TGTGCCAGCAGTTCAGGGGAGGCAGGGGAAATCTATGGCTACACCTTC; cdr3_aa: CASSSGEAGEIYGYTF
clone_size: once; v_call: TRBV11-2; d_call: -; j_call: TRBJ1-4; cdr3_nt: TGTGCCAGCGGGGTCGGCCACCCATCAAGTGAAAAACTGTTTTTT; cdr3_aa: CASGVGHPSSEKLFF
clone_size: once; v_call: TRBV28; d_call: -; j_call: TRBJ2-1; cdr3_nt: TGTGCCAGCAGCGGACTCCCGGGAGCCTACAATGAGCAGTTCTTC; cdr3_aa: CASSGLPGAYNEQFF
clone_size: -; v_call: TRBV28; d_call: -; j_call: TRBJ2-7; cdr3_nt: TGTGCCAGCGAGGGACGGCAACCCTACGAGCAGTACTTC; cdr3_aa: CASEGRQPYEQYF
clone_size: -; v_call: TRBV27; d_call: -; j_call: TRBJ2-2; cdr3_nt: TGTGCCAGCAGTTTTGCAGGGGAGGACGGGGAGCTGTTTTTT; cdr3_aa: CASSFAGEDGELFF
clone_size: -; v_call: TRBV5-1; d_call: -; j_call: TRBJ2-1; cdr3_nt: TGCGCCAGCAGCCCCGGGTCACAGGCGTACAATGAGCAGTTCTTC; cdr3_aa: CASSPGSQAYNEQFF
clone_size: -; v_call: TRBV21-1; d_call: -; j_call: TRBJ2-2; cdr3_nt: TGTGCCAGCAGCAAATTTACGCTATCCGGGGAGCTGTTTTTT; cdr3_aa: CASSKFTLSGELFF
clone_size: -; v_call: TRBV4-3; d_call: -; j_call: TRBJ2-1; cdr3_nt: TGCGCCAGCAGCCAGGTAGCCTACAATGAGCAGTTCTTC; cdr3_aa: CASSQVAYNEQFF
clone_size: -; v_call: TRBV27; d_call: -; j_call: TRBJ1-2; cdr3_nt: TGTGCCAGCAGTTCTGACATATCTTATGGCTACACCTTC; cdr3_aa: CASSSDISYGYTF
clone_size: -; v_call: TRBV5-1; d_call: -; j_call: TRBJ2-7; cdr3_nt: TGCGCCAGCAGCCCCCGGACGGACTACGAGCAGTACTTC; cdr3_aa: CASSPRTDYEQYF
clone_size: -; v_call: TRBV5-1; d_call: TRBD2; j_call: TRBJ2-2; cdr3_nt: TGCGCCAGCAGCTTGGGACTAGCGACGAACACCGGGGAGCTGTTTTTT; cdr3_aa: CASSLGLATNTGELFF
clone_size: -; v_call: TRBV28; d_call: TRBD2; j_call: TRBJ2-3; cdr3_nt: TGTGCCAGCAAACAGGGGACTAGCGGGATGCACGATACGCAGTATTTT; cdr3_aa: CASKQGTSGMHDTQYF
clone_size: -; v_call: TRBV9; d_call: TRBD1; j_call: TRBJ2-7; cdr3_nt: TGTGCCAGCAGCGGGGGACAGGGGGCGTCCTACGAGCAGTACTTC; cdr3_aa: CASSGGQGASYEQYF
clone_size: -; v_call: TRBV7-3; d_call: -; j_call: TRBJ2-2; cdr3_nt: TGTGCCAGCAGCCCCCCCTTCCTGAAGGGCCCCACCGGGGAGCTGTTTTTT; cdr3_aa: CASSPPFLKGPTGELFF
clone_size: -; v_call: TRBV6-5; d_call: -; j_call: TRBJ2-3; cdr3_nt: TGTGCCAGCAGTGCCCTTAGCACAGATACGCAGTATTTT; cdr3_aa: CASSALSTDTQYF
clone_size: -; v_call: TRBV11-2; d_call: TRBD2; j_call: TRBJ2-3; cdr3_nt: TGTGCCAGCAGCTTAGTAACTAGCGGGGACACAGATACGCAGTATTTT; cdr3_aa: CASSLVTSGDTDTQYF
clone_size: -; v_call: TRBV27; d_call: -; j_call: TRBJ1-2; cdr3_nt: TGTGCCAGCAGTTTATCTGGGGGCGGCTACACCTTC; cdr3_aa: CASSLSGGGYTF
clone_size: once; v_call: TRBV5-4; d_call: -; j_call: TRBJ2-2; cdr3_nt: TGTGCCAGCAGTCGCCGGGTCGGGGAACCCCTCTCTCGGGGGGAGCTGTTTTTT; cdr3_aa: CASSRRVGEPLSRGELFF
clone_size: -; v_call: TRBV13; d_call: -; j_call: TRBJ2-4; cdr3_nt: TGTGCCAGCAGCCTAACAGGGTTGGTCAAAAACATTCAGTACTTC; cdr3_aa: CASSLTGLVKNIQYF
clone_size: -; v_call: TRBV14; d_call: TRBD1; j_call: TRBJ2-7; cdr3_nt: TGTGCCAGCAGCCCAAGAGGGACAGGGGTCTACGAGCAGTACTTC; cdr3_aa: CASSPRGTGVYEQYF
clone_size: once; v_call: TRBV15; d_call: -; j_call: TRBJ1-2; cdr3_nt: TGTGCCACCGGTGTGCCCAGGGGATCCGGCTACACCTTC; cdr3_aa: CATGVPRGSGYTF
clone_size: -; v_call: TRBV5-1; d_call: TRBD1; j_call: TRBJ1-1; cdr3_nt: TGCGCCAGCACAGGGGGGTGGGCGAACACTGAAGCTTTCTTT; cdr3_aa: CASTGGWANTEAFF
clone_size: -; v_call: TRBV27; d_call: TRBD2; j_call: TRBJ2-1; cdr3_nt: TGTGCCAGCAGCCGTCCCGGGACTAGCGGGAGGGAGAATGAGCAGTTCTTC; cdr3_aa: CASSRPGTSGRENEQFF
clone_size: -; v_call: TRBV29-1; d_call: -; j_call: TRBJ1-2; cdr3_nt: TGCAGCGTTGATCAGGGTGACTATGGCTACACCTTC; cdr3_aa: CSVDQGDYGYTF
clone_size: -; v_call: TRBV4-2; d_call: -; j_call: TRBJ2-7; cdr3_nt: TGTGCCAGCAGCCAAGAATATTGGGGATCCCACGAGCAGTACTTC; cdr3_aa: CASSQEYWGSHEQYF
clone_size: few; v_call: TRBV19; d_call: TRBD1; j_call: TRBJ2-5; cdr3_nt: TGTGCCAGTAGTATAGACCGGGACAGCAAAGAGACCCAGTACTTC; cdr3_aa: CASSIDRDSKETQYF
clone_size: -; v_call: TRBV7-6; d_call: TRBD1; j_call: TRBJ2-5; cdr3_nt: TGTGCCAGCAGCCAAAGGACACCACAGGGGCACCAAGAGACCCAGTACTTC; cdr3_aa: CASSQRTPQGHQETQYF
clone_size: few; v_call: TRBV25-1; d_call: -; j_call: TRBJ1-4; cdr3_nt: TGTGCCAGCAGTGAACGTCCAACTAATGAAAAACTGTTTTTT; cdr3_aa: CASSERPTNEKLFF
clone_size: -; v_call: TRBV28; d_call: TRBD1; j_call: TRBJ2-7; cdr3_nt: TGTGCCAGCAGTTTATCGGGGACAGGGGACCTCTACGAGCAGTACTTC; cdr3_aa: CASSLSGTGDLYEQYF
clone_size: -; v_call: TRBV2; d_call: -; j_call: TRBJ2-1; cdr3_nt: TGTGCCAGCAGAATAAGGGAGAAAGAGGACAATGAGCAGTTCTTC; cdr3_aa: CASRIREKEDNEQFF
clone_size: -; v_call: TRBV9; d_call: -; j_call: TRBJ2-1; cdr3_nt: TGTGCCAGCCAAGGGAGCCATGAGCAGTTCTTC; cdr3_aa: CASQGSHEQFF
clone_size: few; v_call: TRBV7-9; d_call: -; j_call: TRBJ1-1; cdr3_nt: TGTGCCAGCAGCTTTGGGGGGAACACTGAAGCTTTCTTT; cdr3_aa: CASSFGGNTEAFF
clone_size: -; v_call: TRBV7-9; d_call: -; j_call: TRBJ2-1; cdr3_nt: TGTGCCAGCAGGTTCGCACTGGACAGGGAGGGGAATGAGCAGTTCTTC; cdr3_aa: CASRFALDREGNEQFF
clone_size: -; v_call: TRBV7-9; d_call: TRBD1; j_call: TRBJ1-3; cdr3_nt: TGTGCCAGCAGTTGGAAGACAGGGCCCTCTGGAAACACCATATATTTT; cdr3_aa: CASSWKTGPSGNTIYF
clone_size: -; v_call: TRBV28; d_call: TRBD1; j_call: TRBJ1-1; cdr3_nt: TGTGCCAGCAGTTTATTAGGGGACAGGGTGAACACTGAAGCTTTCTTT; cdr3_aa: CASSLLGDRVNTEAFF
clone_size: few; v_call: TRBV28; d_call: -; j_call: TRBJ1-1; cdr3_nt: TGTGCCAGCACCACACGACCCGGGTCTGCTTTCTTT; cdr3_aa: CASTTRPGSAFF
clone_size: once; v_call: TRBV14; d_call: -; j_call: TRBJ1-1; cdr3_nt: TGTGCCAGCAGCCAAGGTAGCGACACTGAAGCTTTCTTT; cdr3_aa: CASSQGSDTEAFF
clone_size: -; v_call: TRBV27; d_call: -; j_call: TRBJ1-1; cdr3_nt: TGTGCCAGCAGTTTATCAAGGGGATACACTGAAGCTTTCTTT; cdr3_aa: CASSLSRGYTEAFF
clone_size: -; v_call: TRBV9; d_call: -; j_call: TRBJ2-7; cdr3_nt: TGTGCCAGCAGCGTAGGGACCGCAAGCTCCTACGAGCAGTACTTC; cdr3_aa: CASSVGTASSYEQYF
clone_size: -; v_call: TRBV5-4; d_call: -; j_call: TRBJ1-1; cdr3_nt: TGTGCCAGCAGCATACGCTCGGGCACCGGTGGTACTGAAGCTTTCTTT; cdr3_aa: CASSIRSGTGGTEAFF
clone_size: -; v_call: TRBV27; d_call: TRBD1; j_call: TRBJ2-7; cdr3_nt: TGTGCCAGCAGTTTAAGGGACAGGGTCAACGAGCAGTACTTC; cdr3_aa: CASSLRDRVNEQYF
clone_size: -; v_call: TRBV27; d_call: -; j_call: TRBJ2-7; cdr3_nt: TGTGCCAGCAGTCCCCGGGACAAATCCTACGAGCAGTACTTC; cdr3_aa: CASSPRDKSYEQYF
clone_size: -; v_call: TRBV6-1; d_call: TRBD2; j_call: TRBJ2-7; cdr3_nt: TGTGCCAGCAGTGAAGGGCCCCGCGGGAGTTACGAGCAGTACTTC; cdr3_aa: CASSEGPRGSYEQYF
clone_size: -; v_call: TRBV27; d_call: -; j_call: TRBJ2-2; cdr3_nt: TGTGCCAGCAGTTTAGTCCTGAACACCGGGGAGCTGTTTTTT; cdr3_aa: CASSLVLNTGELFF
clone_size: -; v_call: TRBV2; d_call: -; j_call: TRBJ2-1; cdr3_nt: TGTGCCAGCAGTGGGATGTTTCGCAATGAGCAGTTCTTC; cdr3_aa: CASSGMFRNEQFF
clone_size: -; v_call: TRBV28; d_call: TRBD2; j_call: TRBJ2-1; cdr3_nt: TGTGCCAGCAGTCGCCCTAGCGGGGCCTACAATGAGCAGTTCTTC; cdr3_aa: CASSRPSGAYNEQFF
clone_size: -; v_call: TRBV19; d_call: -; j_call: TRBJ2-1; cdr3_nt: TGTGCCAGTACCGGGACTTACCCGTGGAATGAGCAGTTCTTC; cdr3_aa: CASTGTYPWNEQFF
clone_size: -; v_call: TRBV28; d_call: -; j_call: TRBJ1-1; cdr3_nt: TGTGCCAGCAGCACACCTCTGAACACTGAAGCTTTCTTT; cdr3_aa: CASSTPLNTEAFF
clone_size: -; v_call: TRBV2; d_call: TRBD1; j_call: TRBJ1-5; cdr3_nt: TGTGCCAGCAACGGACAGGGCCCCCAGCATTTT; cdr3_aa: CASNGQGPQHF
clone_size: -; v_call: TRBV5-1; d_call: -; j_call: TRBJ1-4; cdr3_nt: TGCGCCAGCAGCTTAGGACAGCCTCTTCCTAATGAAAAACTGTTTTTT; cdr3_aa: CASSLGQPLPNEKLFF
clone_size: once; v_call: TRBV27; d_call: -; j_call: TRBJ1-2; cdr3_nt: TGTGCCAGCAGTGATCTCCCGGACAGCTTCGATGGCTACACCTTC; cdr3_aa: CASSDLPDSFDGYTF
clone_size: -; v_call: TRBV4-1; d_call: TRBD1; j_call: TRBJ2-7; cdr3_nt: TGCGCCAGCAGCCTTAACAGGGGGCAGGACTACGAGCAGTACTTC; cdr3_aa: CASSLNRGQDYEQYF
clone_size: once; v_call: TRBV4-3; d_call: TRBD1; j_call: TRBJ2-5; cdr3_nt: TGCGCCAGCAGCCAAGACCGCGCCGACAGGGGTCTCCAAGAGACCCAGTACTTC; cdr3_aa: CASSQDRADRGLQETQYF
clone_size: -; v_call: TRBV28; d_call: TRBD1; j_call: TRBJ1-2; cdr3_nt: TGTGCCAGCAGTCCGACAGGGGAGGGAGCGATAAATGGCTACACCTTC; cdr3_aa: CASSPTGEGAINGYTF
clone_size: -; v_call: TRBV27; d_call: -; j_call: TRBJ1-5; cdr3_nt: TGTGCCAGCAGTTCTGGCGGTCAGCCCCAGCATTTT; cdr3_aa: CASSSGGQPQHF
clone_size: -; v_call: TRBV5-6; d_call: -; j_call: TRBJ1-5; cdr3_nt: TGTGCCAGCAGCCTCGGGGCGTCATATTATCAGCCCCAGCATTTT; cdr3_aa: CASSLGASYYQPQHF
clone_size: -; v_call: TRBV4-2; d_call: TRBD1; j_call: TRBJ1-1; cdr3_nt: TGTGCCAGCAGCCAATTGGGACAGTTCATGAACACTGAAGCTTTCTTT; cdr3_aa: CASSQLGQFMNTEAFF
clone_size: -; v_call: TRBV30; d_call: -; j_call: TRBJ1-6; cdr3_nt: TGTGCCTGGAGTCTTGGTTCACCCCTCCACTTT; cdr3_aa: CAWSLGSPLHF
clone_size: -; v_call: TRBV21-1; d_call: -; j_call: TRBJ1-5; cdr3_nt: TGTGCCAGCAGCAAAGGGGGACAGGGGGCGGGCAATCAGCCCCAGCATTTT; cdr3_aa: CASSKGGQGAGNQPQHF